This T cell receptor beta chain was found in a study of cytotoxic CD8 clonotypes in ibrutinib-treated CLL. Study-level background: Following treatment for a median roughly twelve months, range 6 to 36, response samples were then taken. Mean productive templates were approximately 240,000; mean productive rearrangements were roughly 94,000.

This CDR3 spans 17 amino acids. The V gene end was trimmed by 5 bases and the J gene end by 9 bases; junction bases not matched to a gene: 11. Looked up from germline, CDR1 is SGHVS and CDR2 is FNYEAQ. Method: immunoSEQ multiplex PCR; TCRdb's copy keeps in-frame clones and lacks some. The data show roughly 130,000 clones, about 79% seen once. The specimen comprised PBMCs, sampled after 12 months of ibrutinib treatment. The chain uses TRBV7-6 and TRBJ2-1; 15 nucleotides match TRBD2. The sequence was obtained from a human donor with chronic lymphocytic leukemia. CDR3 loop: CASSLSPGLAGGIEQFF. CDR3 coding DNA: TGTGCCAGCAGCCTCTCTCCGGGACTAGCGGGAGGTATTGAGCAGTTCTTC.